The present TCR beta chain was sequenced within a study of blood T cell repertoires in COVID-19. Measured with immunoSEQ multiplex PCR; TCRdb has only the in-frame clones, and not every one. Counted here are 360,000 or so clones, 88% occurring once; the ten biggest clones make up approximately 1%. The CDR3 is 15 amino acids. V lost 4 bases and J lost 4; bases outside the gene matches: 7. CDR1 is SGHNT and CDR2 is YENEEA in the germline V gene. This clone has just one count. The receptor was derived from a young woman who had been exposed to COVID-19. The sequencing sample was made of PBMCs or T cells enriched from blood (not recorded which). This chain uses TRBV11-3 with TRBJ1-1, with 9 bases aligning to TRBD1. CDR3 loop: CASSSGQGTVTEAFF. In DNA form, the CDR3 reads TGTGCCAGCAGCTCGGGACAGGGCACCGTCACTGAAGCTTTCTTT.